At least ten counts were recorded for the clone carrying this TCR beta chain. The antigen remains unidentified. This specimen belongs to a study of neurological immune-mediated disorders. It was by 5'RACE with 10-nucleotide random UMIs that the cDNA was made. TCRdb redid the calling of the 5' RACE reads with MiXCR, one entry per CDR3 protein. The data show nearly 60,000 distinct CDR3 sequences, with under 4.5% seen just once and around 3.3% held by the top ten. The study, taken as a whole, reports: No sharing of CDR3 amino acid sequences was observed among expanded clones across subjects, suggesting private repertoires in all groups. No link was found between any clinical or MRI feature and the multiple sclerosis repertoire cluster. Patients with HTLV-1-associated myelopathy showed the most TCR clonal expansion. Those with multiple sclerosis showed the least, falling below healthy controls.

With V trimmed by 8 bases and J by 5 bases, 16 bases remained unmatched. The CDR3 totals 16 residues. Germline loops: CDR1 SGDLS, CDR2 YYNGEE. The source is a young woman with multiple sclerosis. This chain links TRBV9 with TRBJ1-5; 7 positions match TRBD1. Sample: PBMCs. The CDR3 DNA reads TGTGCCAGGGCGCCTGGGACTTACAGGGGTGATCAGCCCCAGCATTTT. Amino acids: CARAPGTYRGDQPQHF.